This section outlines one T cell receptor beta chain sequence together with its context. Its antigen is not known. Assembly of TCR beta libraries relied on iRepertoire HTBI primers together with Arm-PCR of CDR3 regions. TCRdb independently ran MiXCR on the multiplex PCR reads; one entry per CDR3 protein. The repertoire holds 390,000 or so distinct CDR3 sequences, 12% seen once, with 18% in the top ten. This record belongs to a study of regulatory T cells in long-lasting Graves disease. General study points: Under persistent disease, TRBV28, TRBJ1-2 and TRBJ2-5 were used preferentially.

Time point: newly diagnosed GD, antithyroid drugs for less than 3 months. PBMC-derived RNA was used for the TCR library. EDTA tubes held 9 to 10 milliliters of peripheral blood from each patient. Germline lookup yields CDR1 SGHTA and CDR2 FQGTGA. The CDR3 runs 16 residues. The V end was cut by 4 bases, the J end by 3 bases, with 16 bases between. The same data also contributed to another study, on T cells in Graves' hyperthyroidism and ophthalmopathy. That paper states: The authors deemed Graves' hyperthyroidism stable absent ophthalmopathy progression within 18 months. Using the HTBI primer set, a first-round RT-PCR was run on the TCR CDR3.

The chain carries TRBV7-3 and TRBJ2-1; a weak D match, TRBD2 (6 bases). The sample in question was peripheral blood mononuclear cells (PBMCs), obtained at new diagnosis, from a patient treated with antithyroid drugs. The source of this sequence is a woman aged 18-29 years with Graves disease. The CDR3 loop reads CASSSGATRDYNEQFF. CDR3 nucleotides: TGTGCCAGCAGCTCTGGGGCGACTAGGGACTACAATGAGCAGTTCTTC.